This T cell receptor beta chain came from a study of response to subunit inactivated influenza vaccine. Overall study results and limits: Each seasonal flu vaccination may recruit only limited new T cells, authors suggested.

TCRdb passed the RT-PCR reads through MiXCR, listing each CDR3 protein once. The table has around 200,000 distinct CDR3 sequences, 7.5% to 10% seen once. This CDR3 comprises 15 residues. Germline CDR1 LGHNA, CDR2 YSLEER. V was cut by 3 bases and J by 2 bases, with 13 bases left in between. This clonotype showed up many times. Antigen unknown. This receptor was taken from a man between 50 and 59 years old who received an inactivated influenza vaccine. The specimen was non-naive T cells sorted from PBMCs, collected on the day of vaccination. V is TRBV4-3 and J is TRBJ2-5; D possibly matches TRBD1 or TRBD2 (5 bases each). CDR3 amino acids: CASSQETGPQETQYF. The CDR3 coding sequence is TGCGCCAGCAGCCAGGAAACGGGGCCACAAGAGACCCAGTACTTC.